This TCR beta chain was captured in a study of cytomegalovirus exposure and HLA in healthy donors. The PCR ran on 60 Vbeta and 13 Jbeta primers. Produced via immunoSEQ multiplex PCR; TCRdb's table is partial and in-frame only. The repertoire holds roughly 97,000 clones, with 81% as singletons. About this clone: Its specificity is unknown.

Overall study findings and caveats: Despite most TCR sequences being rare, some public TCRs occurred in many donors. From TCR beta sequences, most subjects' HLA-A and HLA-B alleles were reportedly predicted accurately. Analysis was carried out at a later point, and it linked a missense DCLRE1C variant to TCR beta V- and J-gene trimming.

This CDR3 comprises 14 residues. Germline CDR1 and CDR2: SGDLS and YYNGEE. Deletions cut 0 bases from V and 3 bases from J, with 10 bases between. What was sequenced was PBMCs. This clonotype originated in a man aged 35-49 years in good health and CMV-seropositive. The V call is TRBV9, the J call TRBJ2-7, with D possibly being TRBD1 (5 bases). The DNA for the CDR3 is TGTGCCAGCAGCGTAGGGGGCAGCCTCTACGAGCAGTACTTC. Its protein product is CASSVGGSLYEQYF.